This T cell receptor beta chain was profiled in a study of blood T cells in healthy people across ages. The study's findings and limits: Among T cells, TCR beta diversity per million cells dropped roughly linearly as age rose.

Germline V gene lookup returns CDR1 DFQATT and CDR2 SNEGSKA (reference sequence). CDR3 length: 14 amino acids. V gave up 3 bases and J gave up 3 bases; unmatched junction bases: 3. Combining a sample-barcoded 5' primer with a J-beta primer mix, a second PCR ran for 7 to 11 cycles. A minimum of 2.5 million CDR3-containing paired-end reads was obtained for each sample. MiXCR was run by TCRdb on the 5' RACE reads, yielding one entry per CDR3 protein. Found here are fewer than 750,000 distinct CDR3 sequences, under 65% of them singletons; the top ten hold 13%. Peripheral blood from each donor was collected in a volume of roughly 9.2 milliliters. This clonotype was detected many times. Its antigen is unknown.

The origin of this receptor is a woman older than 75 in good health. V and J are TRBV20-1 and TRBJ2-1; 9 bases match TRBD2. The sample taken for sequencing was blood. DNA of the CDR3: TGCAGTGCTAGGGCTAGCGGGGTCTACAATGAGCAGTTCTTC. This codes for CSARASGVYNEQFF.